The clone carrying this T cell receptor beta chain showed up many times. Its target is unknown. The sample is drawn from a study of beta chain features in type 1 diabetes. Findings and limits, study-wide: TCRB repertoires of naive, central memory and Treg cells appeared more similar among patients than among healthy donors.

Reverse transcription of all isolated RNA meant that expressed TCRB transcripts were sequenced. Repertoires were generated with immunoSEQ multiplex PCR, while TCRdb's copy carries only in-frame clones and drops some. The sample has approximately 140,000 clones; 6.9% are singletons. Purity of each sorted population was above 98%. The V gene end was trimmed by 2 bases and the J gene end by 4 bases; junction bases not matched to a gene: 5. The CDR3 is 15 amino acids. The germline V gene encodes CDR1 PRHDT and CDR2 FYEKMQ (reference sequence). The chain joins TRBV13 to TRBJ2-7; 10 bases match TRBD1. This clonotype was sampled from a woman between 25 and 40 years old in good health. The source material was central memory CD4+ T cells from blood. CDR3 region: CASSLRQGAEYEQYF. The CDR3 nucleotides read TGTGCCAGCAGCTTAAGACAGGGGGCAGAGTACGAGCAGTACTTC.